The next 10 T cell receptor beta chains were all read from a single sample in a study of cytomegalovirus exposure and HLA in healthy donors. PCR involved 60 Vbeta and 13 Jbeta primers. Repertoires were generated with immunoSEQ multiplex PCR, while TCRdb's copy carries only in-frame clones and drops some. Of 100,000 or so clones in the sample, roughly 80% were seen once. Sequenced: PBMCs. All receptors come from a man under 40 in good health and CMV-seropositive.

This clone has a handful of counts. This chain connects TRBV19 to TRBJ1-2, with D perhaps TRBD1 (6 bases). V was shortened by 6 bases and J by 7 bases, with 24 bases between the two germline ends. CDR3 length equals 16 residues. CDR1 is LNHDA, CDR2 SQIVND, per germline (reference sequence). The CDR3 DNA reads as TGTGCCAGTAGGAAGGAAACAGGGCGGGGGCAAGCTGGCTACACCTTC. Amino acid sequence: CASRKETGRGQAGYTF.

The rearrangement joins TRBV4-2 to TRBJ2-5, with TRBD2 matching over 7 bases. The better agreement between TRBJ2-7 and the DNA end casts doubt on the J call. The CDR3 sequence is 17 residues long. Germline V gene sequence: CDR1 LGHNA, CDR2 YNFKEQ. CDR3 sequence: CASSRPTSPTGYYEQYF. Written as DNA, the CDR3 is TGTGCCAGCAGCCGCCCGACTAGCCCTACGGGTTATTACGAGCAGTACTTC.

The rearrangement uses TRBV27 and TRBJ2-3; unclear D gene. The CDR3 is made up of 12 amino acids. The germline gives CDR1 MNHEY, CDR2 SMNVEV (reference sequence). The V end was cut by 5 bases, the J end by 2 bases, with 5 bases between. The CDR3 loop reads CASSPDTDTQYF. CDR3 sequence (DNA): TGTGCCAGCAGTCCAGACACAGATACGCAGTATTTT.

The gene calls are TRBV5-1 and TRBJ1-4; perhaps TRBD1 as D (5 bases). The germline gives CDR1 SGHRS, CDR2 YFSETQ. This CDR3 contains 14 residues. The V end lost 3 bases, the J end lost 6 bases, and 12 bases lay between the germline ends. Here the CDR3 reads CASSSGGTHEKLFF. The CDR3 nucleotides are TGCGCCAGCAGCTCGGGGGGAACCCATGAAAAACTGTTTTTT.

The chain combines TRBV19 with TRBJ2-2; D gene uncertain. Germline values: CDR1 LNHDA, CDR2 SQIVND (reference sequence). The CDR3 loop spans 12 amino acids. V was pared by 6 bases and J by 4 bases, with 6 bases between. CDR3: CASRPGTGELFF. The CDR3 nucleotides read TGTGCCAGTAGGCCGGGCACCGGGGAGCTGTTTTTT.

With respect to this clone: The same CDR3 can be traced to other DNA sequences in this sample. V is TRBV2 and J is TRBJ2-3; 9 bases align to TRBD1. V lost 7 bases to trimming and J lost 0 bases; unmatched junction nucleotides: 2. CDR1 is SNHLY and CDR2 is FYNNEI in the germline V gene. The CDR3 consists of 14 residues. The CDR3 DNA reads TGTGCCAGCAATGGACAGGGGAGCACAGATACGCAGTATTTT. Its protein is CASNGQGSTDTQYF.

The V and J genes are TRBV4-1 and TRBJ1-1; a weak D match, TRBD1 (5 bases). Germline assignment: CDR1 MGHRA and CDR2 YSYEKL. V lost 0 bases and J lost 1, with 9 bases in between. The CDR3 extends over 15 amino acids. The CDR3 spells CASSQEGAQNTEAFF. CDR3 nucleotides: TGCGCCAGCAGCCAAGAAGGGGCCCAGAACACTGAAGCTTTCTTT.

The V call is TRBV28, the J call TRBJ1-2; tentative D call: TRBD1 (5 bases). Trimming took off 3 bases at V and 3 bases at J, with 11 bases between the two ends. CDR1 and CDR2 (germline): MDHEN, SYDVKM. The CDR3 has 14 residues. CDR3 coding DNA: TGTGCCAGCAGTTTGCGAGGGGAGGACTATGGCTACACCTTC. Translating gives CASSLRGEDYGYTF.

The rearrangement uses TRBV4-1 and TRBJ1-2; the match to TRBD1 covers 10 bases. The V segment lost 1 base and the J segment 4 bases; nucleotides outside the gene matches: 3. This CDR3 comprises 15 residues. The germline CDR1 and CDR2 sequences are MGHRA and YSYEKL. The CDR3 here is CASSQGGTGAYGYTF. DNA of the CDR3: TGCGCCAGCAGCCAAGGGGGGACAGGGGCCTATGGCTACACCTTC.

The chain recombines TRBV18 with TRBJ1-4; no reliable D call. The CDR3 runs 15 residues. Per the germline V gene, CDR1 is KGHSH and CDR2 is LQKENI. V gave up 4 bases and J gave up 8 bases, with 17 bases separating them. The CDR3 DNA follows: TGTGCCAGCTCACGGCGGCGGGCGGATGGCGAAAAACTGTTTTTT. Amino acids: CASSRRRADGEKLFF. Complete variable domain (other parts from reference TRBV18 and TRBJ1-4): NAGVMQNPRHLVRRRGQEARLRCSPMKGHSHVYWYRQLPEEGLKFMVYLQKENIIDESGMPKERFSAEFPKEGPSILRIQQVVRGDSAAYFCASSRRRADGEKLFFGSGTQLSVL.